This record concerns one T cell receptor (beta chain) sequence. These data come from a study of T cell responses to AZD1222 COVID-19 vaccine. Generated by immunoSEQ multiplex PCR, the TCRdb table keeps only in-frame clones and is missing some. The data show about 100,000 clones, with less than 90% seen just once and roughly 1.8% held by the top ten. This CDR3 is 15 amino acids long. The germline CDR1 and CDR2 sequences are MNHEY and SMNVEV (reference sequence). Trimming cost V 3 bases and J 1 base, with 10 bases left between them. V and J are TRBV27 and TRBJ1-5; D ambiguous. Source: peripheral blood, taken on day 0 of AZD1222 vaccination. This receptor was obtained from an adult in good health. The CDR3: CASSLTKSSNQPQHF. The CDR3 DNA sequence: TGTGCCAGCAGTTTGACGAAAAGCAGCAATCAGCCCCAGCATTTT.